One sample yielded the 25 T cell receptor beta chains listed below, sequenced in a study of blood T cell repertoires in COVID-19 (TCRdb year 2020). Libraries came from the immunoSEQ multiplex PCR assay. TCRdb holds this immuneACCESS table with in-frame rearrangements only. Some clones are missing; in checked studies, unresolved V genes explain under half, and the rest has no known cause. For this sample the table gives 150,000 to 200,000 clones, of which 85% were detected only once. 3% to 3.5% of the sample is taken by the ten largest. Sample: peripheral blood. The receptors here all came from a human donor with acute or convalescent COVID-19. The donor label of this sample is uncertain.

This chain links TRBV3-1 (or the pseudogene TRBV3-2) with TRBJ1-1; D not resolved. The CDR3 has 14 amino acids. Trimming shortened V by 4 bases and J by 0 bases, and 9 bases separated the two germline ends. Germline V gene sequence: CDR1 LGHDT, CDR2 YNNKEL (reference sequence). The CDR3 region has the DNA TGTGCCAGCAGCCTCGAACTAATGAACACTGAAGCTTTCTTT. Amino acid sequence: CASSLELMNTEAFF.

Only a few counts were recorded for this clone. The genes are TRBV2 and TRBJ2-2; D not resolved. The CDR3 length is 14 residues. The V gene's germline CDR1 is SNHLY and CDR2 FYNNEI. The V end was cut by 2 bases, the J end by 7 bases, with 11 bases between. The CDR3 bases are TGTGCCAGCAGTGAAACTTGGTTTAACGGGGAGCTGTTTTTT. Protein product: CASSETWFNGELFF.

CDR3 in amino acids: CASSLGFEAFF. CDR3 bases: TGTGCCAGCAGCCTCGGGTTTGAAGCTTTCTTT. The rearrangement joins TRBV7-9 to TRBJ1-1; D unclear. Germline CDR1 is SEHNR and CDR2 is FQNEAQ (reference sequence). V was clipped by 5 bases and J by 7 bases, with 8 bases between them. The CDR3 runs 11 residues.

This sequence joins TRBV14 and TRBJ2-7, with TRBD1 matching 9 bases. This CDR3 has 16 amino acids. The germline CDR1 and CDR2 sequences are SGHDN and FVKESK. The ends lost 0 bases at V and 6 bases at J; junction bases unmatched: 9. The CDR3 bases are TGTGCCAGCAGCCAAGATCACGGGACAGGGAGGAGCGAGCAGTACTTC. Translation: CASSQDHGTGRSEQYF.

This clone has only one observation. DNA of the CDR3: TGTGCCAGCAGTGACGGGACAGTATATGGCTACACCTTC. Amino acid sequence: CASSDGTVYGYTF. The chain employs TRBV2 and TRBJ1-2; TRBD1 aligns across 7 bases. Trimming at V came to 3 bases and at J to 5 bases, leaving 3 bases not matched to a gene. The CDR3 has 13 amino acids. Germline V gives CDR1 SNHLY, CDR2 FYNNEI.

Written as DNA, the CDR3 is TGCGCCAGCACCGGGACAGGGTCGGCTTTCTTT. It specifies CASTGTGSAFF. V and J are TRBV10-2 and TRBJ1-1, with 9 bases identical to TRBD1. J was trimmed by 11 bases and V by 7 bases; bases with no gene match: 5. The germline V gene encodes CDR1 WSHSY and CDR2 SAAADI. The CDR3 loop spans 11 amino acids.

This clone was seen only a few times. This chain links TRBV5-8 with TRBJ1-6, with D maybe TRBD1 (5 bases). The CDR3 length is 15 residues. CDR1 and CDR2 (germline): SGHTS, YDEGEE. V dropped 1 base and J dropped 2 bases, with 7 bases sitting between them. The CDR3 is CASSLQGAYNSPLHF. For the CDR3, the DNA is TGTGCCAGCAGCTTGCAAGGGGCCTATAATTCACCCCTCCACTTT.

The CDR3 nucleotides are TGTGCCAGCAGTTTATCTCGGATAGCCGTCGAAAAACTGTTTTTT. Amino acid sequence: CASSLSRIAVEKLFF. The V and J genes are TRBV27 and TRBJ1-4, with D uncertain. Trimming stripped 0 bases from V and 8 bases from J, with 13 bases between. This CDR3 has 15 amino acids. Germline CDR1 and CDR2: MNHEY and SMNVEV (reference sequence).

This sequence joins TRBV7-8 and TRBJ2-7; TRBD1 aligns across 7 bases. Trimming took 7 bases from V and 2 from J; bases not matched to a gene: 2. CDR3 size: 12 residues. Germline V gene lookup returns CDR1 SGHVS and CDR2 FQNEAQ. DNA for the CDR3: TGTGCCAGCACCACAGGGGCCTACGAGCAGTACTTC. Its translation: CASTTGAYEQYF.

The V call is TRBV30, the J call TRBJ1-2; D remains unclear. CDR3 length: 15 residues. Per germline, CDR1 GTSNPN and CDR2 SVGIG (reference sequence). Trimming shortened V by 2 bases and J by 5 bases, and 18 bases separated the two germline ends. DNA of the CDR3: TGTGCCTGGAGTAACCCGGGATATGGGGTTTATGGCTACACCTTC. This gives the protein CAWSNPGYGVYGYTF.

The chain is built from TRBV28 and TRBJ1-2, with D possibly matching TRBD1 (5 bases). This CDR3 contains 13 residues. Germline V CDR1 and CDR2: MDHEN, SYDVKM. V gave up 4 bases and J gave up 8 bases, with 14 bases separating them. The CDR3 reads CASSSIGGGGYTF. Here the CDR3 DNA reads TGTGCCAGCAGTTCAATCGGGGGTGGAGGCTACACCTTC.

The chain couples TRBV11-2 to TRBJ2-3, with D possibly being TRBD2 (5 bases). With 1 base removed from V and 2 bases from J, the gap between germline ends came to 13 bases. The CDR3 has 16 residues. CDR1 and CDR2 from the germline V gene are SGHAT and FQNNGV. In nucleotides, the CDR3 is TGTGCCAGCAGCTTAGTGACGAGGGCCCCCACAGATACGCAGTATTTT. Translating it yields CASSLVTRAPTDTQYF.

This chain joins TRBV7-9 and TRBJ1-1; no clear D gene. The CDR3 is 16 amino acids. The germline CDR1 and CDR2 sequences are SEHNR and FQNEAQ (reference sequence). Trimming shortened V by 4 bases and J by 1 base, and 16 bases separated the two germline ends. The CDR3 bases are TGTGCCAGCAGCTCTCCCGGGAACCTCCCGAACACTGAAGCTTTCTTT. As protein: CASSSPGNLPNTEAFF.

The chain has TRBV7-3 and TRBJ1-3, with no clear D. Per the germline V gene, CDR1 is SGHTA and CDR2 is FQGTGA. CDR3 length: 14 amino acids. V gave up 6 bases and J gave up 2 bases, with 11 bases separating them. CDR3 sequence: CASRVDGAGNTIYF. CDR3 coding DNA: TGTGCCAGCAGGGTTGACGGGGCTGGAAACACCATATATTTT.

The sample holds one count of this clone. The J gene is TRBJ2-1, the V gene TRBV2; 7 nucleotides line up with TRBD1. Trimming at V came to 2 bases and at J to 2 bases, leaving 3 bases not matched to a gene. The CDR3 extends over 15 amino acids. Per germline, CDR1 SNHLY and CDR2 FYNNEI. In DNA form, the CDR3 reads TGTGCCAGCAGTGAAAGGCAGGGGGCCTACAATGAGCAGTTCTTC. This encodes CASSERQGAYNEQFF.

The chain has TRBV5-5 and TRBJ2-3; 10 bases line up with TRBD2. The CDR3 spans 14 residues. Germline V gene sequence: CDR1 SGHKS, CDR2 YYEKEE (reference sequence). V lost 4 bases, J lost 4 bases, and 3 bases stayed unmatched. In DNA form, the CDR3 reads TGTGCCAGCAGCCTAGCGGGGGAGTCAGATACGCAGTATTTT. Translated: CASSLAGESDTQYF.

This chain joins TRBV5-3 and TRBJ2-1, with 8 bases matching TRBD1. TRBV5-3 is an ORF for which the function is uncertain. J lost 1 base, V lost 4 bases, and 7 bases had no gene match. This CDR3 spans 16 amino acids. Here the CDR3 DNA reads TGTGCCAGAAGCCAGCTAGGACAGGGATCCTACAATGAGCAGTTCTTC. It yields the protein CARSQLGQGSYNEQFF.

CDR3 in amino acids: CASSLEGGLNTIYF. As DNA, the CDR3 is TGCGCCAGCAGCTTGGAGGGGGGGCTAAACACCATATATTTT. V is TRBV5-1 and J is TRBJ1-3, with D maybe TRBD1 (6 bases). Germline-derived CDR1 and CDR2 are SGHRS and YFSETQ. The V end was cut by 0 bases, the J end by 6 bases, with 10 bases between. This CDR3 comprises 14 residues. Combining the CDR3 with reference TRBV5-1 and TRBJ1-3 gives the whole variable domain KAGVTQTPRYLIKTRGQQVTLSCSPISGHRSVSWYQQTPGQGLQFLFEYFSETQRNKGNFPGRFSGRQFSNSRSEMNVSTLELGDSALYLCASSLEGGLNTIYFGEGSWLTVV.

V usage is TRBV3-1 (or the pseudogene TRBV3-2) and J usage is TRBJ1-5; D may be TRBD1 (6 bases). Deletions cut 6 bases from V and 2 bases from J, with 17 bases between. This CDR3 is built from 16 residues. Per germline, CDR1 LGHDT and CDR2 YNNKEL (reference sequence). For the CDR3, the DNA is TGTGCCAGCAGTCCTACGAACAGGGCAGGCAATCAGCCCCAGCATTTT. Protein product: CASSPTNRAGNQPQHF.

The chain has TRBV2 and TRBJ1-2; D may be TRBD1 (5 bases). The V end lost 6 bases, the J end lost 5 bases, and 10 bases lay between the germline ends. The CDR3 extends over 12 amino acids. Germline CDR1 and CDR2: SNHLY and FYNNEI. The CDR3 spells CASRTDSYGYTF. The CDR3, as DNA: TGTGCCAGCAGGACAGACAGTTATGGCTACACCTTC.

The gene calls are TRBV3-1 (or the pseudogene TRBV3-2) and TRBJ2-1; 16 nucleotides agree with TRBD2. This CDR3 spans 16 amino acids. V trimming: 4 bases; J trimming: 14 bases; junction bases outside the gene matches: 11. CDR1 and CDR2 from the germline V gene are LGHDT and YNNKEL (reference sequence). As DNA, the CDR3 is TGTGCCAGCAGCCCCGGGACTAGCGGGGGGGGGAACAAGAAGTTCTTC. It translates to CASSPGTSGGGNKKFF.

The V gene is TRBV6-2 or TRBV6-3, the J gene TRBJ1-1; D gene ambiguous. Germline CDR1 reads MNHEY; CDR2 reads SVGEGT. The CDR3 totals 14 residues. Trimming took 4 bases from V and 0 from J, leaving 9 bases between them. CDR3 in DNA: TGTGCCAGCAGTTTGGCAGGCTTGAACACTGAAGCTTTCTTT. Translated, it gives CASSLAGLNTEAFF.

This rearrangement joins TRBV7-2 to TRBJ2-3, with D possibly TRBD1 on 5 matching bases. CDR3 length: 15 residues. The germline gives CDR1 SGHTA, CDR2 FQGNSA. Trimming removed 1 base at V and 2 bases at J, with 10 bases between. The CDR3: CASSLEAGITDTQYF. The CDR3 nucleotides read TGTGCCAGCAGCTTAGAAGCAGGGATCACAGATACGCAGTATTTT.

V is TRBV14 and J is TRBJ2-2; D perhaps matches TRBD2 (5 bases). V was shortened by 0 bases and J by 0 bases, with 11 bases between the two germline ends. This CDR3 comprises 17 residues. Per the germline V gene, CDR1 is SGHDN and CDR2 is FVKESK. The CDR3 DNA reads as TGTGCCAGCAGCCAAGATACACTACTAGCGAACACCGGGGAGCTGTTTTTT. Amino acids: CASSQDTLLANTGELFF.

This chain links TRBV5-4 with TRBJ1-4, with D uncertain. Germline V gene data show CDR1 as SGHNT and CDR2 as YYREEE (reference sequence). V was trimmed by 3 bases and J by 7 bases, leaving 19 bases between them. This CDR3 has 16 residues. The CDR3 DNA reads as TGTGCCAGCAGCTCGCCTGGACTCCCGGCAGGTGAAAAACTGTTTTTT. Its protein product is CASSSPGLPAGEKLFF. Variable domain in full (rest from reference TRBV5-4 and TRBJ1-4): ETGVTQSPTHLIKTRGQQVTLRCSSQSGHNTVSWYQQALGQGPQFIFQYYREEENGRGNFPPRFSGLQFPNYSSELNVNALELDDSALYLCASSSPGLPAGEKLFFGSGTQLSVL.